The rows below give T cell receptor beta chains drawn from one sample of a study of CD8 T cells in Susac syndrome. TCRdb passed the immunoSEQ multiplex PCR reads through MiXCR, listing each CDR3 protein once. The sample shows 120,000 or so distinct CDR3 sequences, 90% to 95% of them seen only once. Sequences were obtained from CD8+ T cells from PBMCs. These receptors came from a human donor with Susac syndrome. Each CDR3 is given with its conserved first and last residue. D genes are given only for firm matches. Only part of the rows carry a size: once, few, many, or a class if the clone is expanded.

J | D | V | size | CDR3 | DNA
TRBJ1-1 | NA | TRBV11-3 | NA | CASSPTGSPEAFF | TGTGCCAGCAGCCCAACAGGGAGCCCTGAAGCTTTCTTT
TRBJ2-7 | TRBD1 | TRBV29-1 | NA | CSVVGSGQGTYEQYF | TGCAGCGTTGTGGGGTCGGGACAGGGAACCTACGAGCAGTACTTC
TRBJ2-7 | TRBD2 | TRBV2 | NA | CASSTGTSGSYEQYF | TGTGCCAGCAGTACCGGGACTAGCGGGAGTTACGAGCAGTACTTC
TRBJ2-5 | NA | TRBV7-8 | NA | CASSLGALLELETQYF | TGTGCCAGCAGCTTGGGGGCTTTGTTGGAGTTGGAGACCCAGTACTTC
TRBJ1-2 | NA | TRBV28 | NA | CASTDWTEANYGYTF | TGTGCCAGCACTGACTGGACAGAAGCTAACTATGGCTACACCTTC
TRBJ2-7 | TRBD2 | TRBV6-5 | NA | CASSRRTSGDEQYF | TGTGCCAGCAGCCGCCGGACTAGCGGGGACGAGCAGTACTTC
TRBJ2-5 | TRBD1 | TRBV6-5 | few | CASSLQGWETQYF | TGTGCCAGCAGTCTACAGGGGTGGGAGACCCAGTACTTC
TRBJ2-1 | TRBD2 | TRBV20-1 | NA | CSARETSGTSRPNEQFF | TGCAGTGCTAGAGAGACTAGCGGGACTTCCCGCCCCAATGAGCAGTTCTTC
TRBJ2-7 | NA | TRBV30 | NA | CAWSVGRAYEQYF | TGTGCCTGGAGTGTTGGCAGGGCCTACGAGCAGTACTTC
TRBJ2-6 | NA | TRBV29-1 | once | CSVELGSGANVLTF | TGCAGCGTTGAGTTGGGCTCTGGGGCCAACGTCCTGACTTTC
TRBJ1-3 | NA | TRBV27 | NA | CASSANGRVGTIYF | TGTGCCAGCAGTGCCAACGGACGGGTTGGCACCATATATTTT
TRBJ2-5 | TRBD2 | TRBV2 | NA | CATRTSGDLQTQYF | TGTGCCACCAGGACTAGCGGGGACCTTCAGACCCAGTACTTC
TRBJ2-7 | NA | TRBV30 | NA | CAWSLTLGEQYF | TGTGCCTGGAGTCTAACTCTCGGCGAGCAGTACTTC
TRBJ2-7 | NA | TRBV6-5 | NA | CASSYTGPGYEQYF | TGTGCCAGCAGTTATACAGGGCCAGGCTACGAGCAGTACTTC
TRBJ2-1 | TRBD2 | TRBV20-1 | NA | CSASEREAAYNEQFF | TGCAGTGCTAGTGAGCGGGAGGCGGCCTACAATGAGCAGTTCTTC
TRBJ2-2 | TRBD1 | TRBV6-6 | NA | CAGTGATGELFF | TGTGCCGGGACAGGGGCTACCGGGGAGCTGTTTTTT
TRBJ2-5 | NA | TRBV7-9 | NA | CASSFGQAGKRETQYF | TGTGCCAGCAGCTTCGGACAGGCGGGAAAACGAGAGACCCAGTACTTC
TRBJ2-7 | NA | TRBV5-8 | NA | CASSLALFEQYF | TGTGCCAGCAGCTTAGCGTTGTTCGAGCAGTACTTC
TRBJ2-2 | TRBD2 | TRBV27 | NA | CASIRWSGGYTGELFF | TGTGCCAGCATCCGGTGGTCGGGGGGGTATACCGGGGAGCTGTTTTTT
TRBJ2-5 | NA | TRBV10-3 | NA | CAISDSVLRQPEGTQYF | TGTGCCATCAGTGACTCCGTCTTAAGACAGCCCGAAGGGACCCAGTACTTC
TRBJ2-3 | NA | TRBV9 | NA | CASSVAGTPPDTQYF | TGTGCCAGCAGCGTAGCTGGGACTCCACCAGATACGCAGTATTTT
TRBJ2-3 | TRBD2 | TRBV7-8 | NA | CASSSTFVGGSTDTQYF | TGTGCCAGCAGCTCCACCTTCGTCGGGGGGAGCACAGATACGCAGTATTTT
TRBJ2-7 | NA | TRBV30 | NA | CAWSVHRVEQYF | TGTGCCTGGAGTGTACATCGGGTCGAGCAGTACTTC
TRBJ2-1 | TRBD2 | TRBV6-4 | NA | CASSSGTSGGDGVFF | TGTGCCAGCAGCTCCGGGACTAGCGGGGGGGACGGCGTGTTCTTC
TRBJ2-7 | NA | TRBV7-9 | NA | CASSSMTGLLLEQYF | TGTGCCAGCAGCTCCATGACAGGTCTACTACTCGAGCAGTACTTC
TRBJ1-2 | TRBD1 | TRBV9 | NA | CASSVKTGFGYTF | TGTGCCAGCAGCGTTAAGACAGGGTTTGGCTACACCTTC
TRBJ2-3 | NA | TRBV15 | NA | CATSRDLEADTQYF | TGTGCCACCAGCAGAGATCTAGAGGCAGATACGCAGTATTTT
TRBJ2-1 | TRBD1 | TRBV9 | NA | CASSGTGGREQFF | TGTGCCAGCAGCGGGACAGGGGGACGGGAGCAGTTCTTC
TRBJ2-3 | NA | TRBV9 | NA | CASSVTGTSTDTQYF | TGTGCCAGCAGCGTCACAGGGACCAGCACAGATACGCAGTATTTT
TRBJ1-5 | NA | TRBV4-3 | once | CASSQDLAGVEPQHF | TGCGCCAGCAGCCAAGATCTTGCCGGCGTGGAGCCCCAGCATTTT
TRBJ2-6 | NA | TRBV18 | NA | CASSPSGAGANVLTF | TGTGCCAGCTCACCATCGGGGGCCGGGGCCAACGTCCTGACTTTC
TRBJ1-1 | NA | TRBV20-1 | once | CSARVRGRLNTEAFF | TGCAGTGCTAGAGTTCGCGGTCGGCTGAACACTGAAGCTTTCTTT
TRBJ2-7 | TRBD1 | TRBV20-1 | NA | CSAGRDRGQKTLYEQYF | TGCAGTGCGGGCCGGGACAGGGGACAGAAAACCCTATACGAGCAGTACTTC
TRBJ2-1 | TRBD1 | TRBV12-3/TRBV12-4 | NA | CASSFGSGGADSNEQFF | TGTGCCAGCAGTTTCGGTTCAGGGGGAGCCGACTCCAATGAGCAGTTCTTC
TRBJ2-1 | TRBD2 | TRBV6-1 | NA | CASSPPTSGPAYNEQFF | TGTGCCAGCAGCCCCCCGACTAGCGGGCCGGCCTACAATGAGCAGTTCTTC
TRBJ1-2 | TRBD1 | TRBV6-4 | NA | CASSDLKGASGYTF | TGTGCCAGCAGTGACTTAAAGGGGGCAAGCGGCTACACCTTC
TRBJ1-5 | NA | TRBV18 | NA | CASSPGPISQPQHF | TGTGCCAGCTCACCAGGGCCCATTTCCCAGCCCCAGCATTTT
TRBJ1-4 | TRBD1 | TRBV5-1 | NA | CASRSLPGQTNEKLFF | TGCGCCAGCAGGTCTTTACCGGGACAGACTAATGAAAAACTGTTTTTT
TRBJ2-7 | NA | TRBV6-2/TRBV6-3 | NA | CASSSSGAPGYEQYF | TGTGCCAGCAGTTCCTCGGGTGCTCCTGGGTACGAGCAGTACTTC
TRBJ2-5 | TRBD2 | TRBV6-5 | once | CASSYFAGGAQETQYF | TGTGCCAGCAGTTATTTTGCGGGGGGGGCCCAAGAGACCCAGTACTTC